Below are 21 T cell receptor beta chains sequenced from a single sample in a study of CD8+ T cells in alopecia areata. Sequencing templates came from extracted RNA that was reverse transcribed into cDNA. The method was immunoSEQ multiplex PCR; TCRdb's version includes in-frame clones alone and lacks a portion of them. This sample has over 100,000 clones; approximately 53% occur once, and the top ten carry roughly 0.5%. Described treatment: oral pan-JAK inhibitor, 5-10 mg twice daily. The sequenced sample was CD4+ T cells sorted from blood, obtained at week 4, from a patient treated with tofacitinib. These receptors originate from a human donor with alopecia areata.

This clone was observed a few times. The rearrangement joins TRBV7-3 to TRBJ2-2, with 7 bases matching TRBD2. V lost 5 bases, J lost 6 bases, and 6 bases stayed unmatched. The CDR3 length is 14 residues. CDR1 is SGHTA, CDR2 FQGTGA, per germline. The chain's CDR3 is CASSAGLVPGELFF. Here the CDR3 DNA reads TGTGCCAGCAGCGCCGGACTAGTCCCCGGGGAGCTGTTTTTT.

The gene calls are TRBV11-2 and TRBJ2-7, with D hard to call. The germline V gene has CDR1 SGHAT and CDR2 FQNNGV. The CDR3 contains 15 residues. Trimming left V 5 bases short and J 5 bases short, with 19 bases between. CDR3 coding DNA: TGTGCCAGCAGCCCGAGGACGAGAGCATCCGACGAGCAGTACTTC. Its protein product is CASSPRTRASDEQYF.

Only a few counts were recorded for this clone. This chain links TRBV25-1 with TRBJ2-7, with D unclear. The CDR3 covers 14 residues. Deletions cut 1 base from V and 1 base from J, with 8 bases between. CDR1 and CDR2 from the germline V gene are MGHDK and SYGVNS. The CDR3, as DNA: TGTGCCAGCAGTGAATTTGGGAAGTCCTACGAGCAGTACTTC. Translation gives CASSEFGKSYEQYF.

In its sample, this clone was seen a few times. CDR3 DNA sequence: TGCGCCAGCAGCCAAGATGGTAACTATGGCTACACCTTC. This codes for CASSQDGNYGYTF. This rearrangement joins TRBV4-1 to TRBJ1-2; no firm D call. The germline V gene has CDR1 MGHRA and CDR2 YSYEKL. The CDR3 consists of 13 residues. Trimming took off 0 bases at V and 1 base at J, with 3 bases between the two ends.

This rearrangement joins TRBV29-1 to TRBJ2-3; 11 positions match TRBD2. Germline CDR1 and CDR2: SQVTM and ANQGSEA. This CDR3 is built from 15 residues. V shed 6 bases and J 1 base; nucleotides not matched to a gene: 6. CDR3 loop: CSVDGTSGRTDTQYF. The CDR3 coding sequence is TGCAGCGTCGACGGGACTAGCGGACGCACAGATACGCAGTATTTT.

The chain recombines TRBV7-9 with TRBJ2-5; D not resolved. The CDR3 extends over 15 amino acids. Per the germline V gene, CDR1 is SEHNR and CDR2 is FQNEAQ (reference sequence). V lost 0 bases, J lost 2 bases, and 10 bases lay in between. In DNA, the CDR3 is TGTGCCAGCAGCTTAGCTGTCACTCCTCAAGAGACCCAGTACTTC. Translating gives CASSLAVTPQETQYF.

The chain employs TRBV29-1 and TRBJ2-1; 7 bases are shared with TRBD1. With V trimmed by 6 bases and J by 2 bases, 7 bases remained unmatched. CDR1 and CDR2 (germline): SQVTM, ANQGSEA. CDR3 length equals 14 residues. CDR3: CSVDPGTAYNEQFF. CDR3 bases: TGCAGCGTCGATCCGGGGACAGCCTACAATGAGCAGTTCTTC.

This clone was observed a handful of times. The chain couples TRBV30 to TRBJ1-1; tentative D call: TRBD1 (5 bases). CDR1 is GTSNPN, CDR2 SVGIG, per germline (reference sequence). The CDR3 extends over 13 amino acids. V lost 5 bases and J lost 4, with 14 bases in between. This chain's CDR3 is CAWGRNQGTEAFF. The CDR3 nucleotides are TGTGCCTGGGGGCGGAACCAGGGCACTGAAGCTTTCTTT.

This clone was seen a handful of times. The chain combines TRBV4-2 with TRBJ2-3; D is uncertain. CDR1 is LGHNA and CDR2 is YNFKEQ in the germline V gene. V lost 0 bases and J 2 bases, leaving 12 bases between the germline ends. The CDR3 spans 16 residues. Here the CDR3 DNA reads TGTGCCAGCAGCCAAGATCCTGCGGTCCCCACAGATACGCAGTATTTT. Its protein product is CASSQDPAVPTDTQYF.

This clone was seen only once. V and J are TRBV6-6 and TRBJ1-1; D remains ambiguous. V lost 0 bases to trimming and J lost 1 base, with 9 bases between them. The CDR3 sequence is 15 residues long. Per germline, CDR1 MNHNY and CDR2 SVGAGI (reference sequence). The CDR3 spells CASSYSQTGNTEAFF. CDR3 DNA sequence: TGTGCCAGCAGTTACTCCCAAACGGGGAACACTGAAGCTTTCTTT.

CDR3 DNA sequence: TGTGCCAGCAGCGTTAGACAGGGAGGAGGAACTGAAGCTTTCTTT. Amino acids: CASSVRQGGGTEAFF. This chain uses TRBV7-9 with TRBJ1-1, with 7 bases matching TRBD1. Trimming at V came to 5 bases and at J to 5 bases, leaving 11 bases not matched to a gene. CDR1 is SEHNR, CDR2 FQNEAQ, per germline (reference sequence). The CDR3 loop spans 15 amino acids.

This clone was seen a handful of times. V gene TRBV29-1 combines with J gene TRBJ2-1, with 13 bases lining up with TRBD2. V dropped 7 bases and J dropped 7; count of bases not matched to a gene: 4. The length of the CDR3 is 13 residues. Germline V gene sequence: CDR1 SQVTM, CDR2 ANQGSEA. In DNA, the CDR3 is TGCAGCGCCCCGGGACTAGCGGGAAATGAGCAGTTCTTC. Amino acid sequence: CSAPGLAGNEQFF.

CDR3 nucleotide sequence: TGCAGCGTCTCTAGCGGGAGACTATCCTACAATGAGCAGTTCTTC. Translated: CSVSSGRLSYNEQFF. The rearrangement joins TRBV29-1 to TRBJ2-1, with 10 bases aligning to TRBD2. V shed 6 bases, J shed 1 base, and the junction held 6 bases outside the gene matches. CDR1 and CDR2 from the germline V gene are SQVTM and ANQGSEA. The CDR3 is 15 residues long.

About this clone: The same CDR3 also results from other DNA sequences found in this sample. The chain has TRBV29-1 and TRBJ2-3; D call uncertain. Trimming shortened V by 3 bases and J by 4 bases, and 8 bases separated the two germline ends. Germline loops: CDR1 SQVTM, CDR2 ANQGSEA. The CDR3 consists of 12 residues. CDR3 loop: CSVEGGSDTQYF. The CDR3 bases are TGCAGCGTTGAGGGCGGTTCAGATACGCAGTATTTT.

The chain recombines TRBV7-2 with TRBJ2-1; 10 nucleotides agree with TRBD2. Germline V CDR1 and CDR2: SGHTA, FQGNSA. This CDR3 has 16 amino acids. Losses at the gene ends were 0 bases for V and 2 bases for J; bases not matched to a gene: 1. The CDR3 DNA sequence: TGTGCCAGCAGCTTAGCAAGCGGGGGGGCCTACAATGAGCAGTTCTTC. The encoded protein is CASSLASGGAYNEQFF.

In regard to this clone: This specimen includes other DNA sequences encoding the same CDR3. This rearrangement joins TRBV29-1 to TRBJ1-1; tentative D call: TRBD1 (6 bases). Trimming shortened V by 7 bases and J by 1 base, and 10 bases separated the two germline ends. This CDR3 comprises 12 residues. Germline V gene data show CDR1 as SQVTM and CDR2 as ANQGSEA. Here the CDR3 reads CSARTANTEAFF. CDR3 in DNA: TGCAGCGCCAGGACAGCGAACACTGAAGCTTTCTTT.

This chain joins TRBV9 and TRBJ2-3; TRBD1 might be the D (5 bases). The CDR3 extends over 14 amino acids. The V and J ends lost 2 bases and 3 bases respectively, with 10 bases between them. Per the germline V gene, CDR1 is SGDLS and CDR2 is YYNGEE. The chain's CDR3 is CASSVGHLTDTQYF. The CDR3 region has the DNA TGTGCCAGCAGCGTTGGACACCTTACAGATACGCAGTATTTT.

The rearrangement uses TRBV29-1 and TRBJ2-2, with D possibly TRBD1 on 6 matching bases. This CDR3 has 13 amino acids. V gave up 3 bases and J gave up 6 bases, with 11 bases separating them. The germline CDR1 and CDR2 sequences are SQVTM and ANQGSEA. The CDR3 DNA sequence: TGCAGCGTTGACCAGGGGCGGGCCGGGGAGCTGTTTTTT. Translation gives CSVDQGRAGELFF.

The V and J genes are TRBV4-1 and TRBJ2-7; TRBD2 aligns across 7 bases. The CDR3 is made up of 13 amino acids. Germline trimming cut 4 bases from V and 4 bases from J; bases unmatched to any gene: 4. Germline CDR1 and CDR2: MGHRA and YSYEKL. The CDR3 reads CASSPPGLYEQYF. The CDR3 DNA reads TGCGCCAGCAGCCCACCGGGACTATACGAGCAGTACTTC.

The V and J genes are TRBV5-1 and TRBJ2-6; 11 nucleotides align to TRBD2. Germline-derived CDR1 and CDR2 are SGHRS and YFSETQ. The ends lost 2 bases at V and 0 bases at J; junction bases unmatched: 7. The CDR3 consists of 19 residues. The CDR3 nucleotides are TGCGCCAGCAGCTTTTCGACTAGCGGGGTTATCTCTGGGGCCAACGTCCTGACTTTC. Protein product: CASSFSTSGVISGANVLTF.

A word on this clone: Different DNA sequences within this sample yield the same CDR3. This chain uses TRBV29-1 with TRBJ1-1; D possibly corresponds to TRBD1 (5 bases). V gave up 1 base and J gave up 0 bases, with 6 bases separating them. Looked up from germline, CDR1 is SQVTM and CDR2 is ANQGSEA. This CDR3 is 13 amino acids long. CDR3 sequence: CSVEGQLNTEAFF. DNA for the CDR3: TGCAGCGTTGAAGGACAGTTGAACACTGAAGCTTTCTTT.